The 15 T cell receptor beta chains below all came from one sample that was sequenced in a study of blood T cell repertoires in COVID-19. Method: immunoSEQ multiplex PCR; TCRdb's copy keeps in-frame clones and lacks some. The sample contains some 290,000 clones, roughly 90% of which appear only once. Sequencing input: peripheral blood. Receptors were obtained from a woman in her twenties or thirties with COVID-19, enrolled during active disease.

A word on this clone: Other DNA sequences in this specimen translate into the identical CDR3. The J gene is TRBJ2-1, the V gene TRBV6-5; possibly TRBD2 for D (5 bases). V lost 2 bases and J 0 bases, leaving 11 bases between the germline ends. This CDR3 spans 16 amino acids. Germline CDR1 MNHEY, CDR2 SVGAGI. Written as DNA, the CDR3 is TGTGCCAGCAGTTACAGCTCGGACTCCTCCTACAATGAGCAGTTCTTC. This codes for CASSYSSDSSYNEQFF.

The rearrangement links TRBV10-1 to TRBJ2-3; 7 bases are shared with TRBD1. Germline trimming cut 5 bases from V and 2 bases from J; bases unmatched to any gene: 10. The CDR3 covers 16 residues. Per germline, CDR1 WNHNN and CDR2 SYGVQD (reference sequence). The CDR3, as DNA: TGCGCCAGCAGTCAGGGGGTGACGGGCGACACAGATACGCAGTATTTT. It codes for CASSQGVTGDTDTQYF.

The chain couples TRBV5-4 to TRBJ1-6, with unresolved D. Trimming left V 3 bases short and J 5 bases short, with 6 bases between. The germline V gene has CDR1 SGHNT and CDR2 YYREEE (reference sequence). The CDR3 spans 13 residues. The CDR3: CASSSLDNSPLHF. CDR3 bases: TGTGCCAGCAGCTCCTTAGATAATTCACCCCTCCACTTT.

This chain links TRBV19 with TRBJ2-1; D is ambiguous. The CDR3 consists of 13 residues. V was trimmed by 9 bases and J by 7 bases, leaving 16 bases between them. Looked up from germline, CDR1 is LNHDA and CDR2 is SQIVND (reference sequence). CDR3 nucleotide sequence: TGTGCCAGCACAGCCCTTTATCAGAATGAGCAGTTCTTC. Its translation: CASTALYQNEQFF.

The rearrangement joins TRBV7-9 to TRBJ2-7; 8 nucleotides line up with TRBD2. Germline V gives CDR1 SEHNR, CDR2 FQNEAQ (reference sequence). The CDR3 sequence is 14 residues long. V lost 6 bases, J lost 2 bases, and 6 bases stayed unmatched. The CDR3 nucleotides are TGTGCCAGCAGAGGGGGACTAGAAACCTACGAGCAGTACTTC. Translating gives CASRGGLETYEQYF.

This rearrangement joins TRBV5-1 to TRBJ2-1, with TRBD2 matching 10 bases. The CDR3 is 15 residues long. J was trimmed by 8 bases and V by 3 bases; bases with no gene match: 8. Germline CDR1 and CDR2: SGHRS and YFSETQ. The CDR3 DNA follows: TGCGCCAGCAGCTGGTCTAGCGGGAGTGGGGATGAGCAGTTCTTC. Its protein product is CASSWSSGSGDEQFF.

Written as DNA, the CDR3 is TGTGCCAGCAGCTTGTTGGTCGGGGACGAGCAGTACTTC. It yields the protein CASSLLVGDEQYF. The chain recombines TRBV5-6 with TRBJ2-7; D is possibly TRBD2 (5 bases). The ends were cut back, 1 base at V and 5 bases at J, with 10 bases in the middle. Germline loops: CDR1 SGHDT, CDR2 YYEEEE. This CDR3 has 13 residues.

V is TRBV18 and J is TRBJ1-2; no clear D gene. Germline V gene sequence: CDR1 KGHSH, CDR2 LQKENI. The CDR3 sequence is 16 residues long. V was shortened by 0 bases and J by 4 bases, with 15 bases between the two germline ends. The CDR3 spells CASSPPSVQQLYGYTF. CDR3 in DNA: TGTGCCAGCTCACCACCGAGTGTACAACAGCTCTATGGCTACACCTTC.

V is TRBV28 and J is TRBJ1-5; possibly TRBD1 for D (5 bases). Trimming took off 6 bases at V and 0 bases at J, with 12 bases between the two ends. The germline CDR1 and CDR2 sequences are MDHEN and SYDVKM. The CDR3 is 15 amino acids. The CDR3 DNA reads TGTGCCAGCAGCATTAGACAGAATAGCAATCAGCCCCAGCATTTT. This sequence encodes CASSIRQNSNQPQHF. The variable domain in full, with the rest retrieved from reference TRBV28 and TRBJ1-5, is DVKVTQSSRYLVKRTGEKVFLECVQDMDHENMFWYRQDPGLGLRLIYFSYDVKMKEKGDIPEGYSVSREKKERFSLILESASTNQTSMYLCASSIRQNSNQPQHFGDGTRLSIL.

The rearrangement joins TRBV30 to TRBJ1-3, with 7 bases identical to TRBD1. The trim removed 1 base at V and 2 bases at J, leaving 14 bases unmatched. Germline CDR1 reads GTSNPN; CDR2 reads SVGIG (reference sequence). CDR3 length: 18 residues. CDR3 sequence (DNA): TGTGCCTGGAGTGCGGTAGGGGCAGGGGGACTGACTGGAAACACCATATATTTT. This encodes CAWSAVGAGGLTGNTIYF. The complete variable domain, with remaining parts taken from reference TRBV30 and TRBJ1-3, reads SQTIHQWPATLVQPVGSPLSLECTVEGTSNPNLYWYRQAAGRGLQLLFYSVGIGQISSEVPQNLSASRPQDRQFILSSKKLLLSDSGFYLCAWSAVGAGGLTGNTIYFGEGSWLTVV.

This rearrangement joins TRBV19 to TRBJ1-4, with 9 bases fitting TRBD1. This CDR3 comprises 14 residues. Trimming at V came to 5 bases and at J to 5 bases, leaving 3 bases not matched to a gene. Germline CDR1 and CDR2: LNHDA and SQIVND (reference sequence). This CDR3 reads CASSPGTGNEKLFF. The DNA for the CDR3 is TGTGCCAGTAGTCCCGGGACAGGGAATGAAAAACTGTTTTTT. The complete variable domain, with remaining parts taken from reference TRBV19 and TRBJ1-4, reads DGGITQSPKYLFRKEGQNVTLSCEQNLNHDAMYWYRQDPGQGLRLIYYSQIVNDFQKGDIAEGYSVSREKKESFPLTVTSAQKNPTAFYLCASSPGTGNEKLFFGSGTQLSVL.

The V gene is TRBV28, the J gene TRBJ1-1, with D maybe TRBD1 (5 bases). Germline CDR1 and CDR2: MDHEN and SYDVKM. This CDR3 region has 16 residues. V lost 6 bases to trimming and J lost 0 bases, with 17 bases between them. The CDR3 nucleotides read TGTGCCAGCAGCCTCCCCCCAGGGTGGATGAACACTGAAGCTTTCTTT. Translation: CASSLPPGWMNTEAFF.

The genes are TRBV19 and TRBJ1-1; D ambiguous. CDR1 and CDR2 (germline): LNHDA, SQIVND (reference sequence). This CDR3 is built from 14 residues. Trimming left V 4 bases short and J 0 bases short, with 9 bases between. CDR3 protein: CASSTYSVNTEAFF. CDR3 coding DNA: TGTGCCAGTAGTACATACAGTGTGAACACTGAAGCTTTCTTT.

The rearrangement joins TRBV10-3 to TRBJ2-1; 7 bases are shared with TRBD2. Per the germline V gene, CDR1 is ENHRY and CDR2 is SYGVKD. The CDR3 extends over 14 amino acids. The V gene end was trimmed by 4 bases and the J gene end by 7 bases; junction bases not matched to a gene: 7. The CDR3, as DNA: TGTGCCATCAGTGTGCGGGAGCGGAGGAATGAGCAGTTCTTC. This gives the protein CAISVRERRNEQFF.

This clone appeared a single time. Distinct nucleotide sequences in the sample also encode this CDR3. The rearrangement links TRBV30 to TRBJ1-2; D is perhaps TRBD1 (6 bases). Trimming pared 2 bases from V and 8 bases from J, leaving 12 bases between. CDR3 length: 12 amino acids. CDR1 and CDR2 (germline): GTSNPN, SVGIG (reference sequence). CDR3 coding DNA: TGTGCCTGGAGTAGTGCAGGGGTAGGCTACACCTTC. Its translation: CAWSSAGVGYTF.